These 8 T cell receptor beta chains were sequenced from one sample in a study of blood T cell repertoires in COVID-19. Clones were sequenced by immunoSEQ multiplex PCR, and TCRdb holds only the in-frame ones, with some missing. Of around 300,000 clones listed, around 91% are singletons. Specimen: PBMCs or T cells enriched from blood (not recorded which). The source is a woman between 18 and 30 years old who had recovered from COVID-19.

The V and J genes are TRBV2 and TRBJ2-3; 10 bases line up with TRBD2. Germline trimming cut 3 bases from V and 7 bases from J; bases unmatched to any gene: 7. CDR3 size: 15 residues. The germline V gene encodes CDR1 SNHLY and CDR2 FYNNEI. The CDR3 sequence: CASSESSGGVNTQYF. The CDR3 DNA follows: TGTGCCAGCAGTGAGTCTAGCGGGGGTGTGAATACGCAGTATTTT.

The chain couples TRBV6-2 or TRBV6-3 to TRBJ2-3; TRBD2 might be the D (5 bases). The CDR3 totals 12 residues. Germline-derived CDR1 and CDR2 are MNHEY and SVGEGT. The V end was cut by 6 bases, the J end by 5 bases, with 9 bases between. CDR3 protein: CASSYSVDTQYF. The CDR3 region has the DNA TGTGCCAGCAGCTATAGCGTAGATACGCAGTATTTT.

V usage is TRBV5-1 and J usage is TRBJ2-3, with a tentative D call TRBD1 (5 bases). CDR3 length equals 18 residues. Germline CDR1 and CDR2: SGHRS and YFSETQ. V dropped 2 bases and J dropped 4 bases, with 23 bases sitting between them. CDR3 bases: TGCGCCAGCAGCTTTTCGGCCGAAGGTGGGCAGGGCGCAGATACGCAGTATTTT. This codes for CASSFSAEGGQGADTQYF.

The V and J genes are TRBV11-3 and TRBJ1-2; D not certain. The CDR3 is 13 amino acids. Germline CDR1 is SGHNT and CDR2 is YENEEA. V shed 6 bases and J shed 2 bases, with 10 bases lying between them. In nucleotides, the CDR3 is TGTGCCAGCAGGGAGCCGGGGAACTATGGCTACACCTTC. Protein sequence: CASREPGNYGYTF. Full variable domain (rest looked up from reference TRBV11-3 and TRBJ1-2): EAGVVQSPRYKIIEKKQPVAFWCNPISGHNTLYWYLQNLGQGPELLIRYENEEAVDDSQLPKDRFSAERLKGVDSTLKIQPAELGDSAVYLCASREPGNYGYTFGSGTRLTVV.

This rearrangement joins TRBV10-2 to TRBJ2-1; D uncertain. V was trimmed by 5 bases and J by 3 bases, leaving 14 bases between them. This CDR3 has 15 residues. Germline CDR1 is WSHSY and CDR2 is SAAADI. The CDR3 nucleotides read TGCGCCAGCAGTTCTGGTCAGACAATCTACAATGAGCAGTTCTTC. It codes for CASSSGQTIYNEQFF.

The chain combines TRBV19 with TRBJ1-3, with a weak D call TRBD1 (5 bases). This CDR3 region has 15 residues. V was pared by 7 bases and J by 4 bases, with 17 bases between. Germline CDR1 is LNHDA and CDR2 is SQIVND (reference sequence). The CDR3 is CASTLMQGAGNTIYF. The CDR3 DNA reads TGTGCCAGTACCCTAATGCAGGGCGCAGGAAACACCATATATTTT.

This clone came up a few times. The chain joins TRBV7-9 to TRBJ2-7; no clear D gene. Trimming removed 1 base at V and 2 bases at J, with 9 bases between. The CDR3 covers 14 residues. The germline CDR1 and CDR2 sequences are SEHNR and FQNEAQ (reference sequence). CDR3 loop: CASSLGLTPYEQYF. CDR3 nucleotide sequence: TGTGCCAGCAGCTTAGGACTCACCCCCTACGAGCAGTACTTC.

The chain combines TRBV27 with TRBJ2-2; TRBD2 matches at 9 bases. With 8 bases clipped from V and 1 base from J, the junction kept 2 bases outside the gene matches. This CDR3 has 14 amino acids. Per germline, CDR1 MNHEY and CDR2 SMNVEV (reference sequence). CDR3 DNA: TGTGCCAGCCAACTAGCGGGGAACACCGGGGAGCTGTTTTTT. Protein: CASQLAGNTGELFF.